These T cell receptor beta chains were read from a single sample in a study of TIL therapy for anti-PD-1-resistant metastatic lung cancer. TCRdb's table, derived via immunoSEQ multiplex PCR, lists solely in-frame clones and lacks some. The repertoire has some 20,000 clones, about 80% of them found once; the top ten carry 7% to 9%. Sequenced here: blood, sampled at baseline. The receptors derive from a person between 25 and 80 years old with non-small cell lung cancer. CDR3s include the opening cysteine and the closing phenylalanine or tryptophan. Fields, in order: clone size, V gene, D gene, J gene, CDR3 protein, CDR3 DNA. The D gene is left open where the match is weak. Only part of the rows carry a size: once, few, many, or a class if the clone is expanded.

size: .; V: TRBV2; D: .; J: TRBJ1-4; CDR3: CASWTVERLTNEKLFF; DNA: TGTGCCAGCTGGACAGTCGAACGCCTAACTAATGAAAAACTGTTTTTT
size: .; V: TRBV7-9; D: .; J: TRBJ1-3; CDR3: CASSLPSEPSGNTIYF; DNA: TGTGCCAGCAGCTTACCGTCGGAGCCCTCTGGAAACACCATATATTTT
size: .; V: TRBV15; D: .; J: TRBJ1-1; CDR3: CATSGWRGMTEAFF; DNA: TGTGCCACCAGCGGGTGGCGGGGGATGACTGAAGCTTTCTTT
size: few; V: TRBV15; D: TRBD2; J: TRBJ2-7; CDR3: CATSRARGAGYEQYF; DNA: TGTGCCACCAGCAGAGCCCGGGGAGCGGGGTACGAGCAGTACTTC
size: .; V: TRBV30; D: .; J: TRBJ2-6; CDR3: CAWSVEVAGANVLTF; DNA: TGTGCCTGGAGTGTAGAGGTAGCCGGGGCCAACGTCCTGACTTTC
size: .; V: TRBV11-3; D: .; J: TRBJ2-1; CDR3: CASSLVGYNEQFF; DNA: TGTGCCAGCAGCTTAGTAGGGTACAATGAGCAGTTCTTC
size: .; V: TRBV5-1; D: .; J: TRBJ2-7; CDR3: CASSPAHQGNEQYF; DNA: TGCGCCAGCAGCCCCGCGCACCAGGGAAACGAGCAGTACTTC
size: few; V: TRBV7-9; D: .; J: TRBJ2-5; CDR3: CASSLGSGQETQYF; DNA: TGTGCCAGCAGCTTAGGGTCAGGGCAGGAGACCCAGTACTTC
size: few; V: TRBV3-1/TRBV3-2; D: TRBD1; J: TRBJ1-6; CDR3: CASSQGVRGNSPLHF; DNA: TGTGCCAGCAGCCAAGGGGTCAGGGGGAATTCACCCCTCCACTTT
size: few; V: TRBV19; D: .; J: TRBJ1-6; CDR3: CASSIRTSDNSPLHF; DNA: TGTGCCAGTAGTATAAGGACAAGTGATAATTCACCCCTCCACTTT
size: .; V: TRBV19; D: TRBD2; J: TRBJ2-3; CDR3: CASRETSGSGDTQYF; DNA: TGTGCCAGTAGAGAGACTAGCGGGAGTGGAGATACGCAGTATTTT
size: .; V: TRBV9; D: TRBD2; J: TRBJ2-3; CDR3: CASSRGESTDTQYF; DNA: TGTGCCAGCTCCCGGGGGGAAAGCACAGATACGCAGTATTTT
size: .; V: TRBV20-1; D: .; J: TRBJ2-3; CDR3: CSASTDTQYF; DNA: TGCAGTGCTAGCACAGATACGCAGTATTTT
size: few; V: TRBV10-3; D: TRBD2; J: TRBJ2-1; CDR3: CAISGGTSDNEQFF; DNA: TGTGCCATCAGTGGGGGGACTAGCGACAATGAGCAGTTCTTC
size: .; V: TRBV30; D: .; J: TRBJ1-1; CDR3: CAWRIARNTEAFF; DNA: TGTGCCTGGAGGATCGCCCGGAACACTGAAGCTTTCTTT
size: .; V: TRBV3-1/TRBV3-2; D: .; J: TRBJ1-6; CDR3: CASSLSYNSPLHF; DNA: TGTGCCAGCAGCCTATCCTATAATTCACCCCTCCACTTT
size: .; V: TRBV9; D: TRBD2; J: TRBJ2-3; CDR3: CASSVGPSGGSTDTQYF; DNA: TGTGCCAGCAGCGTAGGTCCTAGCGGGGGGTCCACAGATACGCAGTATTTT
size: .; V: TRBV15; D: TRBD1; J: TRBJ2-2; CDR3: CATSSSTGGTKRGELFF; DNA: TGTGCCACCAGCAGCTCCACAGGGGGGACCAAAAGAGGGGAGCTGTTTTTT
size: .; V: TRBV6-5; D: TRBD1; J: TRBJ2-5; CDR3: CASSERGLQETQYF; DNA: TGTGCCAGCAGCGAGAGGGGGCTCCAAGAGACCCAGTACTTC
size: .; V: TRBV7-3; D: .; J: TRBJ2-3; CDR3: CASSLVVTDTQYF; DNA: TGTGCCAGCAGCTTGGTAGTCACAGATACGCAGTATTTT
size: .; V: TRBV7-3; D: TRBD2; J: TRBJ2-2; CDR3: CASSLNSGGNIGELFF; DNA: TGTGCCAGCAGCTTAAATAGCGGGGGGAATATCGGGGAGCTGTTTTTT
size: .; V: TRBV9; D: .; J: TRBJ1-3; CDR3: CASSVAGWGRGNTIYF; DNA: TGTGCCAGCAGCGTAGCTGGTTGGGGACGCGGAAACACCATATATTTT
size: .; V: TRBV7-3; D: TRBD1; J: TRBJ1-1; CDR3: CASRPDRQGKAFF; DNA: TGTGCCAGCAGACCCGATCGACAGGGTAAAGCTTTCTTT
size: .; V: TRBV28; D: .; J: TRBJ1-1; CDR3: CASRRWEGEAFF; DNA: TGTGCCAGCCGTCGGTGGGAGGGTGAAGCTTTCTTT
size: once; V: TRBV12-3/TRBV12-4; D: .; J: TRBJ1-4; CDR3: CASRRGGEKLFF; DNA: TGTGCCAGCCGTAGGGGGGGTGAAAAACTGTTTTTT
size: .; V: TRBV27; D: TRBD2; J: TRBJ2-1; CDR3: CATRTSAYNEQFF; DNA: TGTGCCACCCGGACTAGCGCATACAATGAGCAGTTCTTC
size: .; V: TRBV7-9; D: TRBD1; J: TRBJ2-1; CDR3: CASSPPTGGEGDEQFF; DNA: TGTGCCAGCAGCCCGCCGACAGGGGGCGAAGGGGATGAGCAGTTCTTC
size: .; V: TRBV4-3; D: TRBD1; J: TRBJ1-2; CDR3: CASSQETGGDYGYTF; DNA: TGCGCCAGCAGCCAAGAGACAGGGGGCGACTATGGCTACACCTTC